The subject of this entry is one T cell receptor (beta chain). Its antigen is unidentified. The length of the CDR3 is 14 residues. Trimming took 5 bases from V and 3 from J, leaving 11 bases between them. Germline CDR1 and CDR2: MNHNS and SASEGT. This entry belongs to a study of cytomegalovirus exposure and HLA in healthy donors. Study results and caveats: Investigators reported fewer than 200 TCR beta chains as tied to cytomegalovirus. A later analysis found first-cohort TCR clusters tended to co-occur in the approximately 110 validation repertoires.

The study drew the donors from its approximately 110-subject validation cohort, separate from the roughly 710-subject first cohort. Libraries were prepared by immunoSEQ multiplex PCR; TCRdb keeps only in-frame clonotypes and omits some of them. The sample has tens of thousands of clones, 90% seen once; the top ten hold about 3.1%. This sequence joins TRBV6-1 and TRBJ2-1; TRBD1 might be the D (6 bases). The material sequenced was PBMCs. The TCR comes from a man aged 18-30 years in good health and CMV-seronegative. CDR3 in DNA: TGTGCCAGCAGTTTTAACAGGGTCTACAATGAGCAGTTCTTC. Translation: CASSFNRVYNEQFF.